These T cell receptor beta chains were read from a single sample in a study of blood T cells in healthy people across ages. TCRdb itself ran the 5' RACE reads through MiXCR, one entry per CDR3 protein. In the table there are about 640,000 distinct CDR3 sequences, roughly 58% of which are singletons. Material for sequencing was blood. These receptors all come from a man aged 55 to 70 in good health. Both conserved end residues are part of each CDR3. Fields, in order: J gene, CDR3 length, V gene, clone size, D gene, CDR3 DNA, CDR3 protein. A D gene is named only where the DNA matches it firmly. For some rows the clone size is stated as once, few or many, or as a class when expanded; others skip it.

>TRBJ2-7|15|TRBV11-2|NA|NA
TGTGCCAGCAGCTTAGGGAGTGGCGCCTACAATGAGCAGTACTTC
CASSLGSGAYNEQYF
>TRBJ1-5|14|TRBV10-3|NA|TRBD1
TGTGCCACCGAGCCGGGACAGGGTGCCCAGCCCCAGCATTTT
CATEPGQGAQPQHF
>TRBJ2-1|18|TRBV6-2/TRBV6-3|NA|TRBD2
TGTGCCAGCGCGTTTGGTGGTCGAAGCGGGAGCTCCTACAATGAGCAGTTCTTC
CASAFGGRSGSSYNEQFF
>TRBJ2-7|15|TRBV11-3|NA|TRBD1
TGTGCCAGCAGCTTAGACTCCGGGACAGGGAGAGAGCAGTACTTC
CASSLDSGTGREQYF
>TRBJ2-4|15|TRBV5-1|NA|TRBD1
TGCGCCAGCAGCTTGGACGGGACAGGGAGAAACATTCAGTACTTC
CASSLDGTGRNIQYF
>TRBJ2-5|14|TRBV6-5|few|TRBD1
TGTGCCAGCAGACCGGGACAGTACCAAGAGACCCAGTACTTC
CASRPGQYQETQYF
>TRBJ2-3|16|TRBV10-3|NA|TRBD2
TGTGCCATCAGTGGGGCTAGCGGGGGGATTGGAGATACGCAGTATTTT
CAISGASGGIGDTQYF
>TRBJ2-5|13|TRBV2|few|NA
TGTGCCAGCAGTGGTTCAGGGCAAGAGACCCAGTACTTC
CASSGSGQETQYF
>TRBJ2-3|17|TRBV5-1|NA|NA
TGCGCCAGCAGCATGGCGGGGACGACAGGAGGCACAGATACGCAGTATTTT
CASSMAGTTGGTDTQYF
>TRBJ2-5|14|TRBV5-1|few|TRBD1
TGCGCCAGCAGCTTGGAGGGGGCGATTGAGACCCAGTACTTC
CASSLEGAIETQYF
>TRBJ1-5|12|TRBV20-1|once|NA
TGCAGTGCTCAAGAGGGAAGTCAGCCCCAGCATTTT
CSAQEGSQPQHF
>TRBJ2-7|13|TRBV5-1|many|NA
TGTGCCAGCAGTTTATTGGGTGCCTACGAGCAGTACTTC
CASSLLGAYEQYF
>TRBJ1-4|14|TRBV29-1|NA|NA
TGCAGCGTTGGCCGAGGGGATTCTAATGAAAAACTGTTTTTT
CSVGRGDSNEKLFF
>TRBJ2-5|13|TRBV6-6|NA|NA
TGTGCCAGCAGTTACGCCGGGATGGAGACCCAGTACTTC
CASSYAGMETQYF
>TRBJ2-5|14|TRBV5-5|NA|NA
TGTGCCAGCAGCTGGGTTTGGGCGGATGAGACCCAGTACTTC
CASSWVWADETQYF
>TRBJ2-1|13|TRBV7-9|NA|NA
TGTGCCAGCAGCCAGGGCAGGGTTAATGAGCAGTTCTTC
CASSQGRVNEQFF
>TRBJ2-3|19|TRBV21-1|NA|NA
TGTGCCAGCAGCAACGGCCGCCAAGGGGGGGACAGGGGCACAGATACGCAGTATTTT
CASSNGRQGGDRGTDTQYF
>TRBJ2-5|15|TRBV6-5|NA|NA
TGTGCCAGCAGTTACTCCGGAACAGCCCGAGAGACCCAGTACTTC
CASSYSGTARETQYF
>TRBJ1-5|15|TRBV20-1|once|NA
TGCAGTGCTAGGGGCCCAGGATATAGCAATCAGCCCCAGCATTTT
CSARGPGYSNQPQHF
>TRBJ2-7|14|TRBV7-2|NA|NA
TGTGCCAGCAGCTTAGTCGTGGGCCATTACGAGCAGTACTTC
CASSLVVGHYEQYF
>TRBJ1-4|15|TRBV6-5|NA|NA
TGTGCCAGCAGTACCCGGAGGGGAACAGGGGAAAAACTGTTTTTT
CASSTRRGTGEKLFF
>TRBJ2-5|15|TRBV9|NA|TRBD2
TGTGCCAGCAGCGTAGCCGGGACTACCAAAGGGACCCAGTACTTC
CASSVAGTTKGTQYF
>TRBJ1-2|15|TRBV18|NA|TRBD1
TGTGCCAGCTCAAGTACCGGGACAGGGAACTATGGCTACACCTTC
CASSSTGTGNYGYTF
>TRBJ1-2|13|TRBV3-1|NA|NA
TGTGCCAGCAGCCAAGGAACAGGGTTTGGCTACACCTTC
CASSQGTGFGYTF
>TRBJ2-4|14|TRBV6-2/TRBV6-3|NA|TRBD1
TGTGCCAGCAGGGCACAGGGGGATATGGACATTCAGTACTTC
CASRAQGDMDIQYF
>TRBJ2-1|16|TRBV27|NA|TRBD1
TGTGCCAGCAGTTTATTGGGACAGGCGACTTACAATGAGCAGTTCTTC
CASSLLGQATYNEQFF
>TRBJ1-2|16|TRBV5-6|NA|TRBD1
TGTGCCAGCCACAACTACAGGACAGGGGGCAACTATGGCTACACCTTC
CASHNYRTGGNYGYTF
>TRBJ2-7|13|TRBV20-1|NA|TRBD1
TGCAGTGTCAGAGGACAGGGACCCTACGAGCAGTACTTC
CSVRGQGPYEQYF
>TRBJ2-1|16|TRBV18|NA|TRBD1
TGTGCCAGCTCACCTCCCGGGACAGGAAGTCTGTACGAGCAGTTCTTC
CASSPPGTGSLYEQFF
>TRBJ2-3|12|TRBV10-3|NA|NA
TGTGCCATCAGTACGGCGGGGGATACGCAGTATTTT
CAISTAGDTQYF
>TRBJ2-7|12|TRBV5-1|NA|NA
TGCGCCAGCAGCTCATCATTCTACGAGCAGTACTTC
CASSSSFYEQYF
>TRBJ2-4|16|TRBV15|NA|NA
TGTGCCACCAGCAGAGATACCGCCGCAGGGGATAACATTCAGTACTTC
CATSRDTAAGDNIQYF
>TRBJ2-2|16|TRBV5-1|NA|TRBD2
TGCGCCAGCAGCCTGTGGCGGGGGGCGGCCACCGGGGAGCTGTTTTTT
CASSLWRGAATGELFF
>TRBJ1-5|16|TRBV12-3/TRBV12-4|NA|NA
TGTGCCAGCAGTTTAAGACGAGGGTACGGCAATCAGCCCCAGCATTTT
CASSLRRGYGNQPQHF
>TRBJ2-2|16|TRBV3-1|few|NA
TGTGCCAGCAGCCAAGGCGCTGGGGCTTACACCGGGGAGCTGTTTTTT
CASSQGAGAYTGELFF
>TRBJ2-7|11|TRBV13|NA|NA
TGTGCCAGCAGCTCCCGGGACGAGCAGTACTTC
CASSSRDEQYF
>TRBJ1-1|13|TRBV29-1|NA|NA
TGCAGCGCGCGGACCACGAGTGGCACTGAAGCTTTCTTT
CSARTTSGTEAFF
>TRBJ2-3|13|TRBV12-3/TRBV12-4|few|NA
TGTGCCAGCAGTTTGCGGGCCACAGATACGCAGTATTTT
CASSLRATDTQYF
>TRBJ1-2|14|TRBV28|NA|NA
TGTGCCAGCATCTCTCTAAGGGGACTTCCATTCTACACCTTC
CASISLRGLPFYTF
>TRBJ2-7|12|TRBV20-1|NA|TRBD1
TGCAGTGCTAAGGGACAGCACTACGAGCAGTACTTC
CSAKGQHYEQYF
>TRBJ2-1|15|TRBV5-5|NA|TRBD2
TGTGCCAGCAGCTACACCGGACTAGCGGCGAATGAGCAGTTCTTC
CASSYTGLAANEQFF
>TRBJ2-3|16|TRBV12-3/TRBV12-4|few|TRBD2
TGTGCCAGCAGTACGACTAGCGGGGGTTCGACAGATACGCAGTATTTT
CASSTTSGGSTDTQYF
>TRBJ1-1|12|TRBV5-1|NA|NA
TGCGCCAGCAGACTAACCGGGTTACAAGCTTTCTTT
CASRLTGLQAFF
>TRBJ2-5|14|TRBV27|NA|TRBD2
TGTGCCAGCAGTTTCTCGACTAGCGGACAGACCCAGTACTTC
CASSFSTSGQTQYF
>TRBJ2-7|11|TRBV28|NA|NA
TGTGCCAGCACGGGGTTACATGAGCAGTACTTC
CASTGLHEQYF
>TRBJ2-3|16|TRBV12-3/TRBV12-4|few|TRBD1
TGTGCCAGCAGGATGGACAGGGGCCTGCGGGTAGATACGCAGTATTTT
CASRMDRGLRVDTQYF
>TRBJ2-2|15|TRBV29-1|NA|NA
TGCAGCGTTGAAGATAATGGCCGGGGCACCGGGGAGCTGTTTTTT
CSVEDNGRGTGELFF